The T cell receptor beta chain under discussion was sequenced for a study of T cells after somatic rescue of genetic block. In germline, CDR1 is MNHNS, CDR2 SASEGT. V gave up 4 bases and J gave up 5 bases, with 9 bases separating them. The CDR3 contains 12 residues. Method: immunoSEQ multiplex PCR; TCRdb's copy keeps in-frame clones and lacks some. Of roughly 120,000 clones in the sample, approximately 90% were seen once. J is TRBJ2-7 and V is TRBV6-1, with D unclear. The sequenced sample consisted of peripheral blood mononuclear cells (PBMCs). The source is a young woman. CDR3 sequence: CASSVERNEQYF. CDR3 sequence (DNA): TGTGCCAGCAGTGTAGAACGGAACGAGCAGTACTTC.